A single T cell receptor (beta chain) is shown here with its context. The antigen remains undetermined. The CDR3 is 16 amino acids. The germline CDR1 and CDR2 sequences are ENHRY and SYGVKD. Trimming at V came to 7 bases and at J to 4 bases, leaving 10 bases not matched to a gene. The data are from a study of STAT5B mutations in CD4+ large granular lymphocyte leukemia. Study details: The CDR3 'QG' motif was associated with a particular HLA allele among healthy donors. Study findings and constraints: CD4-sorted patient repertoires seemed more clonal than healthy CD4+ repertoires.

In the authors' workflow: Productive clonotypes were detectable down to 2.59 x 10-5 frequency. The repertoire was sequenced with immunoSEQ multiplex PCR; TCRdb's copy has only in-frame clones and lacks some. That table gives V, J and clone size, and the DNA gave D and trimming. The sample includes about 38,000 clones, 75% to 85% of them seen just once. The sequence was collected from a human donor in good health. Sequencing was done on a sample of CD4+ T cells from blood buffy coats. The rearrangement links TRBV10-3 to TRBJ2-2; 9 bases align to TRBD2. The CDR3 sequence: CAIKGREGLGTGELFF. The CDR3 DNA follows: TGTGCCATCAAGGGGCGGGAGGGCCTGGGCACCGGGGAGCTGTTTTTT.